The next 19 T cell receptor beta chains were all read from a single sample in a study of blood T cell repertoires in COVID-19. Here immunoSEQ multiplex PCR was the method, and the copy in TCRdb shows in-frame clones only, minus some. The top ten clones hold about a sixth of a sample with about 2,300 clones, around 90% of them seen once. Sequenced input: peripheral blood. The receptors were gathered from a man aged 70-80 years with active COVID-19.

The genes are TRBV11-2 and TRBJ2-6, with 7 bases that match TRBD1. The junction had 6 bases not matched to a gene; V was cut back by 5 bases and J by 2 bases. CDR3 length: 16 amino acids. Germline V gene data show CDR1 as SGHAT and CDR2 as FQNNGV. Written as DNA, the CDR3 is TGTGCCAGCAGCGTCACAGGGGTGGCTGGGGCCAACGTCCTGACTTTC. Translated: CASSVTGVAGANVLTF.

The CDR3 protein is CASSPPQREPGTQYF. The CDR3 nucleotides read TGTGCCAGTAGTCCCCCTCAGCGGGAGCCCGGTACGCAGTATTTT. This chain joins TRBV19 and TRBJ2-3; 8 positions agree with TRBD2. The CDR3 runs to 15 residues. The junction had 12 bases not matched to a gene; V was cut back by 5 bases and J by 8 bases. Germline CDR1 is LNHDA and CDR2 is SQIVND (reference sequence).

Concerning this clone itself: Sequence at one end of the junction differs from germline and may be a read error. CDR3: CASSFTLDRVGTFRKNTYEQYF. CDR3 DNA: TGTGCTAGCAGCTTTACCCTTGACAGGGTGGGTACATTTCGTAAAAATACCTACGAGCAGTACTTC. J is TRBJ2-7 and V is TRBV7-7, with TRBD1 matching 7 bases. The CDR3 has 22 amino acids. Per germline, CDR1 SSHAT and CDR2 FNYEAQ (reference sequence).

V is TRBV3-1 (or the pseudogene TRBV3-2) and J is TRBJ1-2; D gene uncertain. Germline assignment: CDR1 LGHDT and CDR2 YNNKEL (reference sequence). With 3 bases removed from V and 7 bases from J, the gap between germline ends came to 6 bases. The CDR3 spans 11 residues. The CDR3 region has the DNA TGTGCCAGCAGCCAGGCTAGTGGCTACACCTTC. Protein: CASSQASGYTF.

The gene calls are TRBV7-8 and TRBJ1-5; a possible D gene is TRBD1 (5 bases). The V gene's germline CDR1 is SGHVS and CDR2 FQNEAQ. This CDR3 is built from 16 residues. Deletions cut 4 bases from V and 1 base from J, with 14 bases between. The DNA for the CDR3 is TGTGCCAGCAGCTCAATCAGGGATAGAAGCAATCAGCCCCAGCATTTT. Its translation: CASSSIRDRSNQPQHF.

CDR3 DNA sequence: TGTGCCAGCAGTCCTGATCCCGGGACAGCTTCCTACGAGCAGTACTTC. It yields the protein CASSPDPGTASYEQYF. The chain has TRBV27 and TRBJ2-7, with TRBD1 matching over 7 bases. The germline V gene has CDR1 MNHEY and CDR2 SMNVEV (reference sequence). The CDR3 sequence is 16 residues long. V shed 5 bases and J 1 base; nucleotides not matched to a gene: 11.

This clone was found a few times. This rearrangement joins TRBV6-1 to TRBJ2-7; D is perhaps TRBD2 (5 bases). The CDR3 has 14 residues. Trimming shortened V by 3 bases and J by 1 base, and 10 bases separated the two germline ends. Germline V gives CDR1 MNHNS, CDR2 SASEGT. The chain's CDR3 is CASSDDGVSYEQYF. The CDR3 nucleotides read TGTGCCAGCAGTGACGACGGGGTTTCCTACGAGCAGTACTTC.

V is TRBV6-5 and J is TRBJ2-3; TRBD2 matches 7 bases. J was trimmed by 2 bases and V by 5 bases; bases with no gene match: 4. This CDR3 is built from 14 residues. Germline loops: CDR1 MNHEY, CDR2 SVGAGI. CDR3 in amino acids: CASSLGTTTDTQYF. The CDR3 DNA is TGTGCCAGCAGTCTGGGGACTACCACAGATACGCAGTATTTT.

The CDR3 is CASSIQEVASGTSYEQYF. CDR3 nucleotide sequence: TGCGCCAGCAGTATCCAGGAGGTGGCTAGCGGGACCTCCTACGAGCAGTACTTC. The rearrangement joins TRBV5-1 to TRBJ2-7, with TRBD2 identical over 9 bases. V was pared by 5 bases and J by 0 bases, with 15 bases of the junction left unmatched. The germline CDR1 and CDR2 sequences are SGHRS and YFSETQ. The CDR3 has 18 residues.

The chain uses TRBV27 and TRBJ2-7, with D perhaps matching TRBD2 (6 bases). Trimming took 5 bases from V and 2 from J, leaving 19 bases between them. CDR3 length: 16 residues. CDR1 and CDR2 (germline): MNHEY, SMNVEV (reference sequence). CDR3 DNA sequence: TGTGCCAGCAGTACTCCACCGCGGGGAGACCCCTACGAGCAGTACTTC. Protein sequence: CASSTPPRGDPYEQYF.

The chain couples TRBV19 to TRBJ2-7; TRBD2 is a possible D gene (6 bases). Per germline, CDR1 LNHDA and CDR2 SQIVND (reference sequence). The CDR3 spans 14 residues. Trimming stripped 4 bases from V and 7 bases from J, with 17 bases between. This CDR3 reads CASSKRAYGREQYF. Here the CDR3 DNA reads TGTGCCAGTAGTAAGCGGGCCTATGGGAGGGAGCAGTACTTC.

This clone appeared a single time. The chain couples TRBV9 to TRBJ2-2; 7 nucleotides agree with TRBD2. The CDR3 is 15 amino acids. Germline values: CDR1 SGDLS, CDR2 YYNGEE. J gave up 1 base and V 1 base, and 1 base lay outside the gene matches. The CDR3 sequence is CASSVRGRNTGELFF. The CDR3 nucleotides are TGTGCCAGCAGCGTACGCGGGAGGAACACCGGGGAGCTGTTTTTT.

J is TRBJ1-3 and V is TRBV18; D gene unclear. Trimming removed 2 bases from V and 4 bases from J, with 9 bases in between. Germline V gene data show CDR1 as KGHSH and CDR2 as LQKENI. The CDR3 totals 14 residues. In DNA, the CDR3 is TGTGCCAGCTCACCAGCGGATTTAGGAAACACCATATATTTT. The encoded protein is CASSPADLGNTIYF.

This clone appeared once. The chain is built from TRBV2 and TRBJ1-4, with D possibly TRBD1 on 5 matching bases. The CDR3 is made up of 12 amino acids. Trimming cost V 6 bases and J 5 bases, with 7 bases left between them. CDR1 and CDR2 (germline): SNHLY, FYNNEI. The CDR3: CASRGENEKLFF. In DNA, the CDR3 is TGTGCCAGCAGAGGGGAAAATGAAAAACTGTTTTTT.

The genes are TRBV30 and TRBJ1-4, with 11 bases matching TRBD1. Germline V lookup: CDR1 GTSNPN, CDR2 SVGIG (reference sequence). CDR3 size: 15 residues. V dropped 2 bases and J dropped 8; count of bases not matched to a gene: 7. The CDR3 sequence: CAWSPTGTGGEKLFF. In DNA, the CDR3 is TGTGCCTGGAGTCCGACCGGGACAGGGGGGGAAAAACTGTTTTTT. The full variable domain, with the rest looked up from reference TRBV30 and TRBJ1-4, is SQTIHQWPATLVQPVGSPLSLECTVEGTSNPNLYWYRQAAGRGLQLLFYSVGIGQISSEVPQNLSASRPQDRQFILSSKKLLLSDSGFYLCAWSPTGTGGEKLFFGSGTQLSVL.

This sequence joins TRBV27 and TRBJ1-5; perhaps TRBD1 as D (6 bases). Trimming stripped 2 bases from V and 10 bases from J, with 15 bases between. CDR1 and CDR2 from the germline V gene are MNHEY and SMNVEV (reference sequence). This CDR3 has 14 amino acids. This CDR3 is CASSLTDSFRPQHF. The CDR3 bases are TGTGCCAGCAGTTTAACGGACAGCTTTCGCCCCCAGCATTTT.

This rearrangement joins TRBV29-1 to TRBJ2-3, with TRBD2 matching 10 bases. CDR1 and CDR2 from the germline V gene are SQVTM and ANQGSEA. The CDR3 is 14 amino acids. The ends lost 3 bases at V and 4 bases at J; junction bases unmatched: 4. The CDR3 region is CSVEGLAPSDTQYF. CDR3 DNA: TGCAGCGTTGAGGGACTAGCGCCCTCAGATACGCAGTATTTT.

The chain carries TRBV11-3 and TRBJ1-2; no firm D call. CDR1 and CDR2 from the germline V gene are SGHNT and YENEEA. The CDR3 extends over 13 amino acids. Trimming took 1 base from V and 2 from J, leaving 5 bases between them. In DNA form, the CDR3 reads TGTGCCAGCAGCTTAGGCGGGAACTATGGCTACACCTTC. Encoded protein: CASSLGGNYGYTF.

This sequence joins TRBV6-5 and TRBJ2-5; 7 positions match TRBD1. Germline V CDR1 and CDR2: MNHEY, SVGAGI. The CDR3 covers 14 residues. The ends lost 7 bases at V and 7 bases at J; junction bases unmatched: 12. CDR3 amino acids: CASTPGTASGTQYF. CDR3 bases: TGTGCCAGCACCCCAGGGACAGCCTCAGGGACCCAGTACTTC.